These 7 T cell receptor beta chains came from one sample sequenced in a study of spatial heterogeneity in lung cancer. TCRdb processed the 5' RACE reads anew with MiXCR; each CDR3 protein has one entry. This table has some 8,600 distinct CDR3 sequences, 4.6% appearing once. Time point of the sample: sample taken at primary tumor resection. Material for sequencing was whole RNA from tumor, nontumor lung or frozen PBMC, left unsorted. The material was PBMCs, obtained at surgery. The receptors stem from a male donor with early-stage non-small cell lung cancer.

Details on this clonotype: Since it is a stray read in a library aimed at alpha chains, this beta chain has a size that is not meaningful. This rearrangement joins TRBV29-1 to TRBJ1-2, with D uncertain. V lost 4 bases, J lost 3 bases, and 15 bases lay in between. The length of the CDR3 is 14 residues. The germline CDR1 and CDR2 sequences are SQVTM and ANQGSEA. The CDR3 loop reads CSVATSPADYGYTF. CDR3 sequence (DNA): TGCAGCGTTGCAACCAGCCCTGCGGACTATGGCTACACCTTC. The full variable domain, rest sourced from reference TRBV29-1 and TRBJ1-2, is SAVISQKPSRDICQRGTSLTIQCQVDSQVTMMFWYRQQPGQSLTLIATANQGSEATYESGFVIDKFPISRPNLTFSTLTVSNMSPEDSSIYLCSVATSPADYGYTFGSGTRLTVV.

This clonotype was detected a few times. Being off target in a library aimed at alpha chains, this beta chain has a size of little meaning. The chain links TRBV12-3 or TRBV12-4 to TRBJ1-2; 8 bases map to TRBD1. V lost 4 bases, J lost 2 bases, and 0 bases stayed unmatched. This CDR3 contains 13 residues. This CDR3 is CASSWTGNYGYTF. The CDR3 coding sequence is TGTGCCAGCAGTTGGACAGGGAACTATGGCTACACCTTC.

At least ten counts were recorded for this clonotype. This beta chain slipped into a library made for alpha chains as a stray read, so its size is not meaningful. The V and J genes are TRBV6-2 or TRBV6-3 and TRBJ2-1; 11 bases are a match to TRBD2. The V segment lost 4 bases and the J segment 7 bases; nucleotides outside the gene matches: 9. The germline gives CDR1 MNHEY, CDR2 SVGEGT. CDR3 length: 16 amino acids. The DNA of the CDR3 is TGTGCCAGCAGTTCCCAGACTAGCGGGATACGTAATGAGCAGTTCTTC. Translation: CASSSQTSGIRNEQFF.

This clonotype was counted many times. This beta chain represents an off-target read in a library built for alpha chains; its size is of limited meaning. This chain links TRBV21-1 with TRBJ2-7. TRBV21-1 is a known pseudogene. The CDR3 extends over 13 amino acids. The CDR3 reads CASNYGPAYEQYV. For the CDR3, the DNA is TGTGCCAGCAATTACGGACCGGCCTACGAGCAGTACGTC.

This clonotype was seen ten or more times. A library made for alpha chains picked up this beta chain off target, so its size means little. J is TRBJ2-6 and V is TRBV5-1, with a tentative D call TRBD2 (5 bases). The CDR3 loop spans 14 amino acids. Germline values: CDR1 SGHRS, CDR2 YFSETQ. Between the trimmed V and J ends, which lost 4 bases and 2 bases, there was a span of 7 bases. The CDR3 spells CASSLGTGANVLTF. As DNA, the CDR3 is TGCGCCAGCAGCCTCGGGACTGGGGCCAACGTCCTGACTTTC. Using reference TRBV5-1 and TRBJ2-6 for the parts outside the CDR3, the full variable domain is KAGVTQTPRYLIKTRGQQVTLSCSPISGHRSVSWYQQTPGQGLQFLFEYFSETQRNKGNFPGRFSGRQFSNSRSEMNVSTLELGDSALYLCASSLGTGANVLTFGAGSRLTVL.

This clonotype was seen at least ten times. This beta chain lies outside the target of a library built for alpha chains; its clone size means little. The rearrangement links TRBV20-1 to TRBJ2-3; D possibly corresponds to TRBD1 (6 bases). The V end lost 4 bases, the J end lost 0 bases, and 11 bases lay between the germline ends. Germline V gene lookup returns CDR1 DFQATT and CDR2 SNEGSKA (reference sequence). The length of the CDR3 is 14 residues. This CDR3 reads CSATYRVSTDTQYF. CDR3 coding DNA: TGCAGTGCTACCTACAGGGTTAGCACAGATACGCAGTATTTT.

In regard to this clonotype: Found in a library prepared for alpha chains, this beta chain is an off-target read, and its abundance has little meaning. The J gene is TRBJ1-5, the V gene TRBV12-3 or TRBV12-4; D uncertain. V was cut by 3 bases and J by 2 bases, with 17 bases left in between. The CDR3 covers 17 residues. The DNA for the CDR3 is TGTGCCAGCAGTTTCCACCGAGTAGATGGGGGCAATCAGCCCCAGCATTTT. Amino acids: CASSFHRVDGGNQPQHF.